The next 11 T cell receptor beta chains were all read from a single sample in a study of cytomegalovirus exposure and HLA in healthy donors (dated by TCRdb to the late 2010s). Libraries were built with the immunoSEQ multiplex PCR assay. TCRdb mirrors the immuneACCESS table, restricted to in-frame sequences. Some clones are absent from its copies; in checked studies, under half trace to an unresolved V gene, and the reason for the others is unknown. The sample table contains over 200,000 clones; only one count was recorded for around 90% of them. The ten largest clones add up to approximately 3.1% of the sample. The sequenced material came from PBMCs. The receptors were sampled from a woman aged 25 to 39 in good health and CMV-seronegative.

This chain connects TRBV27 to TRBJ2-5, with 8 positions matching TRBD2. From germline, CDR1 is MNHEY and CDR2 SMNVEV (reference sequence). After removal of 5 bases from V and 1 base from J, the junction contained 6 bases not matched to a gene. This CDR3 contains 15 residues. For the CDR3, the DNA is TGTGCCAGCAGTATATATAGCGGGACCCAAGAGACCCAGTACTTC. Its translation is CASSIYSGTQETQYF.

The J gene is TRBJ1-4, the V gene TRBV11-2, with unresolved D. CDR1 and CDR2 from the germline V gene are SGHAT and FQNNGV. The V gene lost 7 bases and the J gene lost 4 bases, with 16 bases spanning the gap. CDR3 length: 15 residues. In DNA form, the CDR3 reads TGTGCCAGCACCAAAGACGTTGGTGGTAATGAAAAACTGTTTTTT. Protein product: CASTKDVGGNEKLFF.

This clone showed up just a few times. The chain couples TRBV7-2 to TRBJ2-7; TRBD1 might be the D (5 bases). The CDR3 spans 12 residues. In germline, CDR1 is SGHTA, CDR2 FQGNSA. Trimming took 4 bases from V and 4 from J, leaving 8 bases between them. The CDR3 DNA follows: TGTGCCAGCAGCTCAAGACAGTACGAGCAGTACTTC. This codes for CASSSRQYEQYF.

The chain joins TRBV29-1 to TRBJ2-1; weak D call: TRBD2 (6 bases). The CDR3 runs to 16 residues. The V end was cut by 8 bases, the J end by 0 bases, with 20 bases between. Per germline, CDR1 SQVTM and CDR2 ANQGSEA. The chain's CDR3 is CSSLGGRHSSYNEQFF. In DNA form, the CDR3 reads TGCAGCTCCCTCGGTGGGAGGCACAGCTCCTACAATGAGCAGTTCTTC.

This clone was observed a single time. The sample holds other DNA sequences that translate to the same CDR3. The chain joins TRBV4-1 to TRBJ2-7, with D unresolved. CDR1 is MGHRA, CDR2 YSYEKL, per germline. V lost 0 bases to trimming and J lost 0 bases, with 6 bases between them. This CDR3 has 14 residues. DNA of the CDR3: TGCGCCAGCAGCCAAGACCCTGGCTCCTACGAGCAGTACTTC. Translating gives CASSQDPGSYEQYF.

This clone was seen a handful of times. The chain joins TRBV29-1 to TRBJ1-1; no reliable D call. From germline, CDR1 is SQVTM and CDR2 ANQGSEA. The CDR3 is made up of 10 amino acids. Trimming left V 4 bases short and J 5 bases short, with 5 bases between. The CDR3 bases are TGCAGCGTTGTGGAGACTGAAGCTTTCTTT. It yields the protein CSVVETEAFF.

The V gene is TRBV5-1, the J gene TRBJ2-7, with 10 bases that match TRBD2. V gave up 3 bases and J gave up 3 bases; unmatched junction bases: 6. The CDR3 is 15 residues long. CDR1 SGHRS and CDR2 YFSETQ come from the germline V gene. The CDR3 bases are TGCGCCAGCAGCTCCGGACTAGCGGCTAGCTACGAGCAGTACTTC. Encoded protein: CASSSGLAASYEQYF.

This chain joins TRBV4-3 and TRBJ1-4; 11 bases line up with TRBD1. After removal of 0 bases from V and 8 bases from J, the junction contained 8 bases not matched to a gene. Germline values: CDR1 LGHNA, CDR2 YSLEER. The CDR3 covers 17 residues. CDR3: CASSQDVPGQGAEKLFF. CDR3 sequence (DNA): TGCGCCAGCAGCCAAGATGTTCCCGGACAGGGGGCCGAAAAACTGTTTTTT.

The chain carries TRBV9 and TRBJ2-7; the D is unclear. Trimming removed 0 bases at V and 0 bases at J, with 7 bases between. CDR3 length: 14 residues. Germline CDR1 SGDLS, CDR2 YYNGEE. In DNA form, the CDR3 reads TGTGCCAGCAGCGTAGAAGCGCTCTCCTACGAGCAGTACTTC. It encodes CASSVEALSYEQYF.

This chain links TRBV4-1 with TRBJ1-3, with D possibly matching TRBD1 (5 bases). V gave up 4 bases and J gave up 4 bases, with 8 bases separating them. The CDR3 loop spans 13 amino acids. Germline V CDR1 and CDR2: MGHRA, YSYEKL. As DNA, the CDR3 is TGCGCCAGCAGCCCGGGGACGGGAAACACCATATATTTT. It encodes CASSPGTGNTIYF.

V usage is TRBV18 and J usage is TRBJ2-3, with TRBD1 matching 8 bases. With 1 base clipped from V and 3 bases from J, the junction kept 0 bases outside the gene matches. The CDR3 runs to 14 residues. The germline CDR1 and CDR2 sequences are KGHSH and LQKENI. The CDR3 reads CASSPRQGTDTQYF. As DNA, the CDR3 is TGTGCCAGCTCACCACGACAGGGGACAGATACGCAGTATTTT.